The 20 T cell receptor beta chains below come from one sample, sequenced in a study of blood T cell repertoires in COVID-19. Here immunoSEQ multiplex PCR was the method, and the copy in TCRdb shows in-frame clones only, minus some. The sample shows hundreds of thousands of clones, 86% of them seen only once. Input material: PBMCs or T cells enriched from blood (not recorded which). These receptors were taken from a woman in her forties or fifties in a cohort exposed to, infected with or recovered from COVID-19 (not recorded which).

In its sample, this clone was seen once. The rearrangement links TRBV19 to TRBJ1-4; 7 bases are shared with TRBD1. Germline V gene sequence: CDR1 LNHDA, CDR2 SQIVND (reference sequence). V was clipped by 3 bases and J by 4 bases; unmatched bases: 5. The CDR3 loop spans 15 amino acids. CDR3 sequence reads: CASSIMRDSNEKLFF. In DNA, the CDR3 is TGTGCCAGTAGTATTATGCGGGACAGTAATGAAAAACTGTTTTTT.

This clone has only one observation. The chain carries TRBV28 and TRBJ1-2; 9 bases fit TRBD1. Germline CDR1 MDHEN, CDR2 SYDVKM. V shed 4 bases and J 5 bases; nucleotides not matched to a gene: 5. CDR3 length: 14 amino acids. The CDR3 DNA reads TGTGCCAGCAGTTCGACGGGACAGGGTTATGGCTACACCTTC. Amino acids: CASSSTGQGYGYTF.

CDR3 protein: CASSPQEVLYEQYF. The CDR3 DNA reads TGTGCCAGCAGCCCTCAGGAGGTCCTCTACGAGCAGTACTTC. The rearrangement links TRBV3-1 (or the pseudogene TRBV3-2) to TRBJ2-7, with D possibly being TRBD2 (5 bases). The CDR3 totals 14 residues. V was clipped by 4 bases and J by 3 bases, with 13 bases between them. Germline CDR1 and CDR2: LGHDT and YNNKEL (reference sequence).

There are a few counts of this clone. The chain recombines TRBV5-5 with TRBJ1-2, with D unclear. The V gene lost 4 bases and the J gene lost 0 bases, with 13 bases spanning the gap. The germline gives CDR1 SGHKS, CDR2 YYEKEE (reference sequence). There are 15 residues in the CDR3. CDR3: CASSPTALANYGYTF. The CDR3 DNA reads as TGTGCCAGCAGCCCTACAGCCTTAGCTAACTATGGCTACACCTTC.

The chain uses TRBV5-1 and TRBJ1-2, with D uncertain. CDR3 length: 13 amino acids. CDR1 and CDR2 (germline): SGHRS, YFSETQ. Trimming shortened V by 4 bases and J by 0 bases, and 7 bases separated the two germline ends. Written as DNA, the CDR3 is TGCGCCAGCAGCCCCCAGGCTAACTATGGCTACACCTTC. This codes for CASSPQANYGYTF.

This chain uses TRBV18 with TRBJ2-6; no clear D. The CDR3 extends over 17 amino acids. CDR1 KGHSH and CDR2 LQKENI come from the germline V gene. Trimming took off 3 bases at V and 0 bases at J, with 12 bases between the two ends. The DNA for the CDR3 is TGTGCCAGCTCACCCCCCAGGATCGGCTCTGGGGCCAACGTCCTGACTTTC. This encodes CASSPPRIGSGANVLTF. Combining the CDR3 with reference TRBV18 and TRBJ2-6 gives the whole variable domain NAGVMQNPRHLVRRRGQEARLRCSPMKGHSHVYWYRQLPEEGLKFMVYLQKENIIDESGMPKERFSAEFPKEGPSILRIQQVVRGDSAAYFCASSPPRIGSGANVLTFGAGSRLTVL.

This chain joins TRBV5-6 and TRBJ2-1; 10 bases map to TRBD2. The germline CDR1 and CDR2 sequences are SGHDT and YYEEEE. This CDR3 region has 16 residues. V shed 4 bases and J 4 bases; nucleotides not matched to a gene: 8. The CDR3 here is CASSPFLAGEYNEQFF. The CDR3 region has the DNA TGTGCCAGCAGCCCCTTTCTAGCGGGGGAATACAATGAGCAGTTCTTC.

This clone was picked up a small number of times. This chain links TRBV2 with TRBJ1-5; D perhaps matches TRBD1 (6 bases). V lost 2 bases and J lost 6, with 11 bases in between. The CDR3 runs to 14 residues. Germline CDR1 reads SNHLY; CDR2 reads FYNNEI. Here the CDR3 reads CASSELTGTQPQHF. As DNA, the CDR3 is TGTGCCAGCAGTGAATTGACAGGTACTCAGCCCCAGCATTTT. Full variable domain (outside the CDR3, taken from reference TRBV2 and TRBJ1-5): EPEVTQTPSHQVTQMGQEVILRCVPISNHLYFYWYRQILGQKVEFLVSFYNNEISEKSEIFDDQFSVERPDGSNFTLKIRSTKLEDSAMYFCASSELTGTQPQHFGDGTRLSIL.

J is TRBJ2-3 and V is TRBV6-6, with a possible D match to TRBD2 (5 bases). The germline CDR1 and CDR2 sequences are MNHNY and SVGAGI (reference sequence). This CDR3 has 14 residues. Trimming stripped 7 bases from V and 4 bases from J, with 15 bases between. This CDR3 is CASTTPLVSDTQYF. In DNA, the CDR3 is TGTGCCAGCACCACCCCACTAGTCTCAGATACGCAGTATTTT.

The chain has TRBV7-6 and TRBJ2-7; TRBD2 matches 13 bases. The CDR3 is 16 residues long. The germline V gene encodes CDR1 SGHVS and CDR2 FNYEAQ. Trimming cost V 3 bases and J 1 base; bases outside gene matches: 3. The CDR3 bases are TGTGCCAGCAGCTTGGGGACTAGCGGGGCTTCCTACGAGCAGTACTTC. Its translation is CASSLGTSGASYEQYF.

J is TRBJ2-7 and V is TRBV5-6; 7 nucleotides agree with TRBD1. The CDR3 spans 14 residues. The V gene end was trimmed by 4 bases and the J gene end by 5 bases; junction bases not matched to a gene: 9. CDR1 and CDR2 (germline): SGHDT, YYEEEE. CDR3 amino acids: CASSEQGKENEQYF. The CDR3 DNA follows: TGTGCCAGCAGCGAACAGGGGAAGGAAAACGAGCAGTACTTC.

The genes are TRBV30 and TRBJ2-2; D gene ambiguous. V lost 2 bases and J lost 8, with 12 bases in between. The CDR3 loop spans 13 amino acids. The germline gives CDR1 GTSNPN, CDR2 SVGIG (reference sequence). CDR3 coding DNA: TGTGCCTGGAGTCCCCCGGAGACTGGGGAGCTGTTTTTT. Translated, it gives CAWSPPETGELFF. The full variable domain, its missing parts supplied by reference TRBV30 and TRBJ2-2, is SQTIHQWPATLVQPVGSPLSLECTVEGTSNPNLYWYRQAAGRGLQLLFYSVGIGQISSEVPQNLSASRPQDRQFILSSKKLLLSDSGFYLCAWSPPETGELFFGEGSRLTVL.

This sequence joins TRBV11-2 and TRBJ1-2; D not certain. The V gene lost 4 bases and the J gene lost 6 bases, with 15 bases spanning the gap. The CDR3 totals 14 residues. CDR1 is SGHAT, CDR2 FQNNGV, per germline. The CDR3 loop is CASSSASGPNGYTF. The CDR3 DNA sequence: TGTGCCAGCAGCTCGGCGAGTGGGCCTAATGGCTACACCTTC.

This rearrangement joins TRBV27 to TRBJ1-6; D unclear. Germline loops: CDR1 MNHEY, CDR2 SMNVEV (reference sequence). The CDR3 contains 15 residues. V gave up 4 bases and J gave up 0 bases, with 7 bases separating them. CDR3 region: CASSWGGSYNSPLHF. The CDR3 DNA sequence: TGTGCCAGCAGTTGGGGAGGCTCCTATAATTCACCCCTCCACTTT.

This chain uses TRBV7-2 with TRBJ2-5; TRBD2 agrees at 8 bases. The CDR3 length is 14 residues. Germline CDR1 and CDR2: SGHTA and FQGNSA. V shed 5 bases and J 6 bases; nucleotides not matched to a gene: 8. The CDR3 sequence is CASSPRGGPQTQYF. DNA of the CDR3: TGTGCCAGCAGCCCTCGGGGGGGGCCGCAGACCCAGTACTTC.

J is TRBJ2-5 and V is TRBV19; 12 bases match TRBD2. The germline gives CDR1 LNHDA, CDR2 SQIVND (reference sequence). The CDR3 contains 18 residues. Losses at the gene ends were 4 bases for V and 4 bases for J; bases not matched to a gene: 13. The CDR3 here is CASSTWTSGAAVRETQYF. For the CDR3, the DNA is TGTGCCAGTAGTACCTGGACTAGCGGGGCCGCAGTACGAGAGACCCAGTACTTC.

The V call is TRBV10-3, the J call TRBJ2-1, with TRBD1 matching over 9 bases. The length of the CDR3 is 14 residues. Germline-derived CDR1 and CDR2 are ENHRY and SYGVKD. J gave up 9 bases and V 4 bases, and 7 bases lay outside the gene matches. As DNA, the CDR3 is TGTGCCATCAGTGGGGGACAGGGTACGGGTGAGCAGTTCTTC. Protein sequence: CAISGGQGTGEQFF.

The V and J genes are TRBV7-4 and TRBJ1-2; 10 nucleotides agree with TRBD1. The CDR3 extends over 17 amino acids. The germline CDR1 and CDR2 sequences are SGHVT and SQSDAQ. With V trimmed by 5 bases and J by 5 bases, 14 bases remained unmatched. The CDR3 DNA reads TGTGCCAGCAGCCCCCGGGGGGGACAGGGGATACATTATGGCTACACCTTC. It codes for CASSPRGGQGIHYGYTF.

The V gene is TRBV3-1 (or the pseudogene TRBV3-2), the J gene TRBJ2-6, with D possibly matching TRBD1 (6 bases). The V end was cut by 0 bases, the J end by 13 bases, with 10 bases between. Germline CDR1 reads LGHDT; CDR2 reads YNNKEL (reference sequence). The CDR3 is 13 amino acids. The CDR3 protein is CASSQDLRGVLTF. The DNA for the CDR3 is TGTGCCAGCAGCCAAGATCTCAGGGGAGTCCTGACTTTC.

This chain connects TRBV24-1 to TRBJ1-5, with D perhaps TRBD1 (5 bases). CDR3 size: 14 residues. CDR1 is KGHDR and CDR2 is SFDVKD in the germline V gene. The V end lost 4 bases, the J end lost 1 base, and 7 bases lay between the germline ends. This CDR3 is CATSEDTSNQPQHF. The CDR3 coding sequence is TGTGCCACCAGTGAGGACACGAGCAATCAGCCCCAGCATTTT.